The source of this T cell receptor beta chain is a study of cytomegalovirus exposure and HLA in healthy donors. General observations from the study: A further, later analysis showed that HLA-associated TCR beta chains (compared with equally common others) were more clonally expanded. V- and J-gene trimming in TCR beta was tied to a missense DCLRE1C variant by an analysis performed later.

This clone has only one observation. The target antigen is unknown. The primer mix had 60 Vbeta and 13 Jbeta primers. Clones were read by immunoSEQ multiplex PCR, and TCRdb kept only the in-frame ones, dropping some. Here the sample spans some 120,000 clones, roughly 85% being singletons. The CDR3 length is 13 residues. From germline, CDR1 is LNHDA and CDR2 SQIVND (reference sequence). Trimming took 5 bases from V and 7 from J, leaving 14 bases between them. The source of this sequence is a woman aged 40 to 50 in good health and CMV-seropositive. The chain recombines TRBV19 with TRBJ1-1; D is ambiguous. Sequences were obtained from PBMCs. CDR3 DNA: TGTGCCAGTAGTCGTGACGAGGGAAGTGAAGCTTTCTTT. Its protein product is CASSRDEGSEAFF. The entire variable domain, with the rest obtained from reference TRBV19 and TRBJ1-1, is as follows: DGGITQSPKYLFRKEGQNVTLSCEQNLNHDAMYWYRQDPGQGLRLIYYSQIVNDFQKGDIAEGYSVSREKKESFPLTVTSAQKNPTAFYLCASSRDEGSEAFFGQGTRLTVV.